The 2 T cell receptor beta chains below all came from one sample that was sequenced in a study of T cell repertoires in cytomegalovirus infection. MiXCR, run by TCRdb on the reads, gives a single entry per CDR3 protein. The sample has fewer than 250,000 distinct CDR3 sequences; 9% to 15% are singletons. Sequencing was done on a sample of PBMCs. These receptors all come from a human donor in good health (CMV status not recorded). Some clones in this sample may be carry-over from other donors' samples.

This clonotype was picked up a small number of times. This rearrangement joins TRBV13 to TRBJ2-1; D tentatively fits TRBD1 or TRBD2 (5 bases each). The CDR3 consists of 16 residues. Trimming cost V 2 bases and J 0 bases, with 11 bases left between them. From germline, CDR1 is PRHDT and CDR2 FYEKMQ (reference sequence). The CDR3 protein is CASSLLAGTSYNEQFF. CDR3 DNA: TGTGCCAGCAGCTTACTCGCAGGGACCTCCTACAATGAGCAGTTCTTC.

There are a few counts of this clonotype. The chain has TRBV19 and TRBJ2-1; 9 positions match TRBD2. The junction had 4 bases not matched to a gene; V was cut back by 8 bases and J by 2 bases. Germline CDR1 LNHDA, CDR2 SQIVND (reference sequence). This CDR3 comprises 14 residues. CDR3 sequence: CASQAGGAYNEQFF. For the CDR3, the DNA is TGTGCCAGTCAAGCGGGGGGAGCCTACAATGAGCAGTTCTTC.